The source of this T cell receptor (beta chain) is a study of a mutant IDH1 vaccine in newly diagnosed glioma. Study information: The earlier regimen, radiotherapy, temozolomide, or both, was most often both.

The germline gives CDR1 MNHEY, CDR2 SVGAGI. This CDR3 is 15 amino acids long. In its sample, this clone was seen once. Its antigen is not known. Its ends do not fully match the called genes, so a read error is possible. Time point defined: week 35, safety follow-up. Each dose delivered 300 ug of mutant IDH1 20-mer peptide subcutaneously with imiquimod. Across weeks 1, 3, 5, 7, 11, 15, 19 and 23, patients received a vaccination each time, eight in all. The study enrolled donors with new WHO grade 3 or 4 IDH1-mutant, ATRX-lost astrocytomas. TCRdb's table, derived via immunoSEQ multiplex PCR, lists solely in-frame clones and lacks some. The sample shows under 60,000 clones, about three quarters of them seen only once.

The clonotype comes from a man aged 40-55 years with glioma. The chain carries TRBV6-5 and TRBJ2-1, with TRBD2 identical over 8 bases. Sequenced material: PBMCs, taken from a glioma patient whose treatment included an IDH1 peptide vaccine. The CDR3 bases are TGTGCCAGCAGTGACTCGGCGAGCGGGGGCAATGAGCAGTTCTTC. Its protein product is CASSDSASGGNEQFF.